A single sample is the source of the 9 T cell receptor beta chains below, sequenced in a study of quantifying T cell responses using KT2 cells. Study-level information: TCR alpha and beta constant-region primers primed reverse transcription of RNA.

Each cDNA got a UMI-containing oligo ligated at its 3' end. First-round PCR used three to five cycles and beta primers RC1.1 and RC1.2 covering TRBC1 and TRBC2. TCRdb processed the UMI-ligation and nested PCR reads anew with MiXCR; each CDR3 protein has one entry. The table includes over 55,000 distinct CDR3 sequences, 12% detected once. The sequenced sample consisted of PBMCs spiked with cells of the T cell clone KT2. The receptors stem from a human donor.

This rearrangement joins TRBV12-3 or TRBV12-4 to TRBJ2-1; TRBD2 aligns across 9 bases. Trimming took 5 bases from V and 0 from J; bases not matched to a gene: 11. The length of the CDR3 is 18 residues. CDR3 nucleotides: TGTGCCAGCAGTACTGGGTGGAGCGGGAGGAGCTCCTACAATGAGCAGTTCTTC. Translating it yields CASSTGWSGRSSYNEQFF.

The sample holds many counts of this clonotype. The chain employs TRBV7-3 and TRBJ2-4; tentatively, D is TRBD1 or TRBD2 (7 bases each). Germline V gene lookup returns CDR1 SGHTA and CDR2 FQGTGA. The CDR3 contains 22 residues. Trimming stripped 5 bases from V and 2 bases from J, with 34 bases between. DNA of the CDR3: TGTGCCAGCAGCCCCCAGGGGGAGGGGCCAGCGGTGAAAAGAGGGTCCAAAAACATTCAGTACTTC. It encodes CASSPQGEGPAVKRGSKNIQYF.

This clonotype was seen only a few times. CDR3 protein: CASSDRGETQYF. For the CDR3, the DNA is TGCGCCAGCAGCGACAGGGGAGAGACCCAGTACTTC. V gene TRBV5-1 combines with J gene TRBJ2-5; 8 nucleotides align to TRBD1. Germline assignment: CDR1 SGHRS and CDR2 YFSETQ. The CDR3 totals 12 residues. The trim removed 4 bases at V and 4 bases at J, leaving 0 bases unmatched.

The V and J genes are TRBV7-9 and TRBJ1-1; 7 bases fit TRBD1. The CDR3 totals 14 residues. Per germline, CDR1 SEHNR and CDR2 FQNEAQ (reference sequence). After removal of 9 bases from V and 3 bases from J, the junction contained 10 bases not matched to a gene. Here the CDR3 reads CASQPRQGHTEAFF. In DNA form, the CDR3 reads TGTGCCAGTCAACCACGACAGGGTCACACTGAAGCTTTCTTT.

This chain joins TRBV6-5 and TRBJ1-3; 8 bases fit TRBD1. The CDR3 runs 13 residues. V shed 8 bases, J shed 4 bases, and the junction held 4 bases outside the gene matches. CDR1 MNHEY and CDR2 SVGAGI come from the germline V gene. The chain's CDR3 is CASGTGGGNTIYF. CDR3 DNA: TGTGCCAGCGGGACAGGAGGCGGAAACACCATATATTTT.

This clonotype has only a few counts. The CDR3 here is CASSQGTGDEAFF. The CDR3 DNA is TGCGCCAGCAGCCAGGGGACAGGAGATGAAGCTTTCTTT. The chain employs TRBV4-1 and TRBJ1-1; 8 nucleotides agree with TRBD1. V was clipped by 3 bases and J by 7 bases; unmatched bases: 4. Germline CDR1 and CDR2: MGHRA and YSYEKL. CDR3 length equals 13 residues.

This clonotype was counted many times. The chain carries TRBV15 and TRBJ2-1; no reliable D call. From germline, CDR1 is LNHNV and CDR2 YYDKDF (reference sequence). V was trimmed by 0 bases and J by 1 base, leaving 7 bases between them. This CDR3 is built from 15 residues. CDR3 sequence (DNA): TGTGCCACCAGCAGAGAAAGAGGATCCTACAATGAGCAGTTCTTC. Its protein is CATSRERGSYNEQFF.

The chain recombines TRBV2 with TRBJ1-2; tentatively, D is TRBD1 (5 bases). The CDR3 consists of 14 residues. CDR1 is SNHLY, CDR2 FYNNEI, per germline. The V end was cut by 4 bases, the J end by 5 bases, with 14 bases between. CDR3 loop: CASSATRGDYGYTF. The CDR3 DNA is TGTGCCAGCAGTGCTACAAGGGGCGATTATGGCTACACCTTC. The variable domain in full, with the rest retrieved from reference TRBV2 and TRBJ1-2, is EPEVTQTPSHQVTQMGQEVILRCVPISNHLYFYWYRQILGQKVEFLVSFYNNEISEKSEIFDDQFSVERPDGSNFTLKIRSTKLEDSAMYFCASSATRGDYGYTFGSGTRLTVV.

This clonotype was counted many times. The J gene is TRBJ2-5, the V gene TRBV7-2; 14 nucleotides agree with TRBD2. Germline-derived CDR1 and CDR2 are SGHTA and FQGNSA. V shed 4 bases, J shed 4 bases, and the junction held 5 bases outside the gene matches. The CDR3 runs to 16 residues. CDR3 DNA sequence: TGTGCCAGCAGCTCAGAAGGACTAGCGGGAGGAGAGACCCAGTACTTC. It yields the protein CASSSEGLAGGETQYF.